A selection of T cell receptor beta chains follows, all from one sample in a study of OX40 agonist ivuxolimab in advanced cancers. The assay was immunoSEQ multiplex PCR, and TCRdb's table has in-frame clones only and misses some. The sample yields 100,000 to 120,000 clones, more than 70% seen once. The material was CD4+ or CD8+ T cells sorted from blood, obtained in a trial of the OX40 agonist ivuxolimab. The receptors were gathered from an adult with an advanced solid tumor such as melanoma, head and neck, liver or kidney cancer. CDR3s include the opening cysteine and the closing phenylalanine or tryptophan. Each record gives: D gene, clone size, J gene, V gene, CDR3 protein, CDR3 DNA. D genes are given only for firm matches. Rows give clone size only sometimes, using once, few, many, or a class for an expanded clone.

d_call: -
clone_size: -
j_call: TRBJ1-1
v_call: TRBV13
cdr3_aa: CASSLGQMNTEAFF
cdr3_nt: TGTGCCAGCAGCCTAGGCCAGATGAACACTGAAGCTTTCTTT

d_call: TRBD2
clone_size: -
j_call: TRBJ2-5
v_call: TRBV7-2
cdr3_aa: CASSLGLAGVAYQETQYF
cdr3_nt: TGTGCCAGCAGCTTAGGACTAGCGGGGGTGGCCTACCAAGAGACCCAGTACTTC

d_call: -
clone_size: -
j_call: TRBJ2-7
v_call: TRBV29-1
cdr3_aa: CSVGEGESSYEQYF
cdr3_nt: TGCAGCGTGGGGGAAGGTGAAAGCTCCTACGAGCAGTACTTC

d_call: TRBD1
clone_size: once
j_call: TRBJ2-5
v_call: TRBV19
cdr3_aa: CASSPTTGIASETQYF
cdr3_nt: TGTGCCAGTAGTCCGACGACAGGGATTGCGTCGGAGACCCAGTACTTC

d_call: -
clone_size: -
j_call: TRBJ1-5
v_call: TRBV7-2
cdr3_aa: CASSHDVGPQHF
cdr3_nt: TGTGCCAGCAGCCACGACGTGGGGCCCCAGCATTTT

d_call: TRBD2
clone_size: -
j_call: TRBJ2-1
v_call: TRBV13
cdr3_aa: CASSRSSGGINEQFF
cdr3_nt: TGTGCCAGCAGCCGGTCCAGCGGGGGGATAAATGAGCAGTTCTTC

d_call: -
clone_size: -
j_call: TRBJ1-1
v_call: TRBV6-1
cdr3_aa: CASSLGTEAFF
cdr3_nt: TGTGCCAGCAGCCTGGGCACTGAAGCTTTCTTT

d_call: TRBD1
clone_size: -
j_call: TRBJ1-2
v_call: TRBV5-1
cdr3_aa: CASSNRGNYGYTF
cdr3_nt: TGCGCCAGCAGTAACAGGGGTAACTATGGCTACACCTTC

d_call: -
clone_size: -
j_call: TRBJ2-1
v_call: TRBV5-1
cdr3_aa: CASSLNPDSYNEQFF
cdr3_nt: TGCGCCAGCAGCTTGAACCCTGACAGCTACAATGAGCAGTTCTTC

d_call: -
clone_size: few
j_call: TRBJ2-4
v_call: TRBV6-1
cdr3_aa: CASSEALQGVNIQYF
cdr3_nt: TGTGCCAGCAGTGAAGCGCTTCAAGGTGTAAACATTCAGTACTTC

d_call: -
clone_size: -
j_call: TRBJ2-5
v_call: TRBV21-1
cdr3_aa: CASSKAERGGFGWKTQYF
cdr3_nt: TGTGCCAGCAGCAAAGCTGAAAGGGGGGGGTTTGGGTGGAAGACCCAGTACTTC

d_call: -
clone_size: -
j_call: TRBJ2-1
v_call: TRBV5-4
cdr3_aa: CAAGGIDNEQFF
cdr3_nt: TGTGCAGCTGGAGGGATTGACAATGAGCAGTTCTTC

d_call: -
clone_size: -
j_call: TRBJ2-7
v_call: TRBV4-2
cdr3_aa: CASSLKEDSWTSEQYF
cdr3_nt: TGTGCCAGCAGCCTCAAAGAGGACTCTTGGACATCCGAGCAGTACTTC

d_call: -
clone_size: -
j_call: TRBJ1-1
v_call: TRBV30
cdr3_aa: CAWSGLNLPEAFF
cdr3_nt: TGTGCCTGGAGTGGACTTAATCTGCCTGAAGCTTTCTTT

d_call: -
clone_size: -
j_call: TRBJ1-6
v_call: TRBV12-5
cdr3_aa: CASGLVVGQLNSPLHF
cdr3_nt: TGTGCTAGTGGTTTGGTAGTAGGACAGCTCAATTCACCCCTCCACTTT

d_call: TRBD2
clone_size: once
j_call: TRBJ2-2
v_call: TRBV27
cdr3_aa: CASSLSPTSGRSGELFF
cdr3_nt: TGTGCCAGCAGTTTATCACCCACTAGCGGGAGATCTGGGGAGCTGTTTTTT

d_call: TRBD1
clone_size: -
j_call: TRBJ2-6
v_call: TRBV19
cdr3_aa: CASMDRGWASGANVLTF
cdr3_nt: TGTGCCAGTATGGACAGGGGGTGGGCCTCTGGGGCCAACGTCCTGACTTTC

d_call: TRBD2
clone_size: -
j_call: TRBJ2-2
v_call: TRBV10-3
cdr3_aa: CAIGPWAGAGAGELFF
cdr3_nt: TGTGCCATCGGCCCTTGGGCGGGAGCCGGAGCCGGGGAGCTGTTTTTT

d_call: -
clone_size: -
j_call: TRBJ1-1
v_call: TRBV5-4
cdr3_aa: CASSPGTTYEAFF
cdr3_nt: TGTGCCAGCAGCCCCGGGACAACCTATGAAGCTTTCTTT

d_call: TRBD1
clone_size: -
j_call: TRBJ2-7
v_call: TRBV9
cdr3_aa: CASSAQGAVPSYEQYF
cdr3_nt: TGTGCCAGCAGTGCACAGGGGGCTGTTCCGTCCTACGAGCAGTACTTC

d_call: -
clone_size: -
j_call: TRBJ1-1
v_call: TRBV7-2
cdr3_aa: CASSPDEGMRGAFF
cdr3_nt: TGTGCCAGCAGCCCAGATGAGGGTATGCGGGGAGCTTTCTTT

d_call: -
clone_size: -
j_call: TRBJ1-2
v_call: TRBV13
cdr3_aa: CASSPDRTVLGYGYTF
cdr3_nt: TGTGCCAGCAGCCCAGATCGGACAGTTCTCGGATATGGCTACACCTTC

d_call: -
clone_size: -
j_call: TRBJ1-2
v_call: TRBV7-2
cdr3_aa: CASSLGLGTNYGYTF
cdr3_nt: TGTGCCAGCAGCTTAGGACTAGGCACTAACTATGGCTACACCTTC

d_call: -
clone_size: -
j_call: TRBJ1-1
v_call: TRBV7-2
cdr3_aa: CASSLWGPTEAFF
cdr3_nt: TGTGCCAGCAGCTTATGGGGGCCCACTGAAGCTTTCTTT

d_call: -
clone_size: -
j_call: TRBJ1-1
v_call: TRBV4-3
cdr3_aa: CASSQTGNTEAFF
cdr3_nt: TGCGCCAGCAGCCAAACCGGCAACACTGAAGCTTTCTTT

d_call: -
clone_size: once
j_call: TRBJ1-5
v_call: TRBV6-5
cdr3_aa: CASRSGGGANQPQHF
cdr3_nt: TGTGCCAGCAGGTCTGGTGGGGGGGCCAATCAGCCCCAGCATTTT

d_call: -
clone_size: -
j_call: TRBJ2-3
v_call: TRBV5-4
cdr3_aa: CASAQDSFSSTDTQYF
cdr3_nt: TGTGCCAGCGCTCAGGACAGCTTTAGTAGCACAGATACGCAGTATTTT

d_call: TRBD1
clone_size: -
j_call: TRBJ2-3
v_call: TRBV28
cdr3_aa: CASSKTGFTDTQYF
cdr3_nt: TGTGCCAGCAGTAAGACAGGGTTCACAGATACGCAGTATTTT

d_call: -
clone_size: -
j_call: TRBJ1-2
v_call: TRBV5-4
cdr3_aa: CASSLDRDNYGYTF
cdr3_nt: TGTGCCAGCAGCTTGGACAGGGATAACTATGGTTACACCTTC

d_call: -
clone_size: -
j_call: TRBJ2-1
v_call: TRBV30
cdr3_aa: CAWSMGAEQFF
cdr3_nt: TGTGCCTGGAGTATGGGGGCTGAGCAGTTCTTC

d_call: -
clone_size: -
j_call: TRBJ2-3
v_call: TRBV7-9
cdr3_aa: CASSLGGRGDTQYF
cdr3_nt: TGTGCCAGCAGCTTAGGGGGGCGGGGAGATACGCAGTATTTT

d_call: TRBD1
clone_size: -
j_call: TRBJ2-2
v_call: TRBV7-9
cdr3_aa: CASSRRGINTGELFF
cdr3_nt: TGTGCCAGCAGCCGCAGGGGGATAAACACCGGGGAGCTGTTTTTT